Shown below are 5 T cell receptor beta chains from a single sample sequenced in a study of shared clonotypes between healthy human individuals. Here immunoSEQ multiplex PCR was the method, and the copy in TCRdb shows in-frame clones only, minus some. This sample has over a million clones, with about 96% found just once. The sequenced sample consisted of naive CD4+ T cells sorted from blood. As to subset: CD45RA+ positively selected. The receptors come from a man aged 25-45 years in good health.

The count of this clone is one. V usage is TRBV18 and J usage is TRBJ2-5; 12 bases align to TRBD2. Germline V gene sequence: CDR1 KGHSH, CDR2 LQKENI. Trimming at V came to 4 bases and at J to 5 bases, leaving 2 bases not matched to a gene. The CDR3 is made up of 14 amino acids. The CDR3 nucleotides are TGTGCCAGCTCACGGACTAGCGGGATCGAGACCCAGTACTTC. This translates into CASSRTSGIETQYF.

The chain joins TRBV5-6 to TRBJ2-7, with 10 bases fitting TRBD2. With V trimmed by 2 bases and J by 2 bases, 4 bases remained unmatched. CDR3 size: 15 residues. CDR1 SGHDT and CDR2 YYEEEE come from the germline V gene. Here the CDR3 DNA reads TGTGCCAGCAGCTTCGGGACTAGCGATCCCTACGAGCAGTACTTC. It encodes CASSFGTSDPYEQYF. Full variable domain (outside the CDR3, taken from reference TRBV5-6 and TRBJ2-7): DAGVTQSPTHLIKTRGQQVTLRCSPKSGHDTVSWYQQALGQGPQFIFQYYEEEERQRGNFPDRFSGHQFPNYSSELNVNALLLGDSALYLCASSFGTSDPYEQYFGPGTRLTVT.

The gene calls are TRBV6-1 and TRBJ2-5; weak D call: TRBD1 (5 bases). There are 13 residues in the CDR3. Germline CDR1 MNHNS, CDR2 SASEGT. The V gene lost 3 bases and the J gene lost 5 bases, with 10 bases spanning the gap. CDR3 nucleotide sequence: TGTGCCAGCAGTGACCAAGCAGGGGAGACCCAGTACTTC. This sequence encodes CASSDQAGETQYF.

This chain links TRBV5-1 with TRBJ2-1; D might be TRBD2 (5 bases). In germline, CDR1 is SGHRS, CDR2 YFSETQ. V lost 0 bases and J lost 2, with 9 bases in between. This CDR3 has 15 amino acids. The CDR3 coding sequence is TGCGCCAGCAGCTTGGATAACGGGGCCTACAATGAGCAGTTCTTC. This translates into CASSLDNGAYNEQFF.

V usage is TRBV30 and J usage is TRBJ2-7; 8 nucleotides line up with TRBD1. The V gene end was trimmed by 0 bases and the J gene end by 8 bases; junction bases not matched to a gene: 6. In germline, CDR1 is GTSNPN, CDR2 SVGIG (reference sequence). The CDR3 consists of 13 residues. The CDR3 region has the DNA TGTGCCTGGAGTGTACAGGGGGGATACAAGCAGTACTTC. It specifies CAWSVQGGYKQYF.